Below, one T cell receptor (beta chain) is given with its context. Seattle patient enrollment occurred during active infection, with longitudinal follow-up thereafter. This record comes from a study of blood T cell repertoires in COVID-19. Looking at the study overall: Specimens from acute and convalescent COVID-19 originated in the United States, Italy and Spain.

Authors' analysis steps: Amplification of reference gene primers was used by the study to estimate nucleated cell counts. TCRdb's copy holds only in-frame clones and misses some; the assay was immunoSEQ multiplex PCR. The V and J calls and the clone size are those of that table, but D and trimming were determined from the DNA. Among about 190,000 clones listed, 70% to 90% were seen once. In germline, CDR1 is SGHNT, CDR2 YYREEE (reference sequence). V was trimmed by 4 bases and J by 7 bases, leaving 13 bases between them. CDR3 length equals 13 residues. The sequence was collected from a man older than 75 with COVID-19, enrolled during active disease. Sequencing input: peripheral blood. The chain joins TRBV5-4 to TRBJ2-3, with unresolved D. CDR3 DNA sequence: TGTGCCAGCAGCCTAGATCGGGTGAATACGCAGTATTTT. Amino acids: CASSLDRVNTQYF.